This record looks at one T cell receptor (beta chain) sequence and its context. This CDR3 contains 15 residues. V was clipped by 4 bases and J by 3 bases, with 16 bases between them. Germline V gene data show CDR1 as LNHDA and CDR2 as SQIVND (reference sequence). Source study methods: Amplification with reference gene primers provided the estimates of nucleated cell counts. The data were produced by immunoSEQ multiplex PCR, yet TCRdb's version contains in-frame clones alone and is incomplete. V and J calls plus clone size are reproduced from that table; the DNA served to infer D and trimming. Here the sample spans hundreds of thousands of clones, 88% being singletons. This entry belongs to a study of blood T cell repertoires in COVID-19.

Material: peripheral blood. The chain couples TRBV19 to TRBJ2-7; tentative D call: TRBD1 (6 bases). The sequence was collected from a woman in her thirties who had recovered from COVID-19. The CDR3: CASSTGHPNIYEQYF. DNA of the CDR3: TGTGCCAGTAGTACGGGACACCCCAATATCTACGAGCAGTACTTC. Full variable domain (outside the CDR3, taken from reference TRBV19 and TRBJ2-7): DGGITQSPKYLFRKEGQNVTLSCEQNLNHDAMYWYRQDPGQGLRLIYYSQIVNDFQKGDIAEGYSVSREKKESFPLTVTSAQKNPTAFYLCASSTGHPNIYEQYFGPGTRLTVT.